A single sample is the source of the 8 T cell receptor beta chains below, sequenced in a study of Graves' ophthalmopathy and Graves' hyperthyroidism. TCR beta CDR3 amplification used RNA transcripts. The authors performed first-round RT-PCR with HTBI primers and then a second-round multiplex PCR. TCRdb re-called the multiplex PCR reads through MiXCR, storing one row per CDR3 protein. Found here are about 370,000 distinct CDR3 sequences, about 18% of them singletons; the top ten hold roughly 2.6%. Sequencing was done on a sample of peripheral blood. These receptors were obtained from an adult woman with stable Graves' hyperthyroidism.

This clonotype showed up many times. The rearrangement joins TRBV7-2 to TRBJ1-6; 10 bases are shared with TRBD1. The CDR3 loop spans 15 amino acids. J gave up 8 bases and V 3 bases, and 4 bases lay outside the gene matches. Germline assignment: CDR1 SGHTA and CDR2 FQGNSA. The CDR3: CASSFDRGQHSPLHF. CDR3 nucleotide sequence: TGTGCCAGCAGCTTCGACAGGGGGCAACATTCACCCCTCCACTTT.

This clonotype came up many times. The chain joins TRBV28 to TRBJ2-7; D gene unclear. V lost 1 base and J lost 4, with 8 bases in between. This CDR3 is 13 amino acids long. The germline gives CDR1 MDHEN, CDR2 SYDVKM. The CDR3 is CASSLYVQYEQYF. CDR3 DNA sequence: TGTGCCAGCAGTTTATATGTGCAGTACGAGCAGTACTTC.

This clonotype has at least ten counts. The chain combines TRBV7-3 with TRBJ2-5; unclear D gene. The germline V and J ends were trimmed by 5 bases and 4 bases, with 14 bases remaining between them. The germline V gene encodes CDR1 SGHTA and CDR2 FQGTGA. The CDR3 totals 14 residues. The CDR3 here is CASSPSGSGETQYF. DNA for the CDR3: TGTGCCAGCAGCCCGTCGGGCAGTGGAGAGACCCAGTACTTC.

About this clonotype: A read error is likely, as this CDR3 ends without the conserved phenylalanine or tryptophan. The chain couples TRBV15 to TRBJ2-5; D perhaps matches TRBD2 (6 bases). The CDR3 has 17 residues. Per the germline V gene, CDR1 is LNHNV and CDR2 is YYDKDF (reference sequence). The CDR3, as DNA: TGTGCCATCAGCAGAGATCGAGAAACTAGCAGCCAAGAGACCCAGTACGTC. Residues: CAISRDRETSSQETQYV.

This clonotype was detected many times. V gene TRBV11-2 combines with J gene TRBJ1-1; 10 bases are shared with TRBD1. Germline trimming cut 8 bases from V and 4 bases from J; bases unmatched to any gene: 10. This CDR3 region has 15 residues. CDR1 and CDR2 (germline): SGHAT, FQNNGV. In DNA form, the CDR3 reads TGTGCCAGCCGCTCGTTGGGACAGGGGTCCACTGAAGCTTTCTTT. It codes for CASRSLGQGSTEAFF. The variable domain in full, completed from reference TRBV11-2 and TRBJ1-1, reads EAGVAQSPRYKIIEKRQSVAFWCNPISGHATLYWYQQILGQGPKLLIQFQNNGVVDDSQLPKDRFSAERLKGVDSTLKIQPAKLEDSAVYLCASRSLGQGSTEAFFGQGTRLTVV.

The sample holds one count of this clonotype. The chain has TRBV11-2 and TRBJ1-2, with TRBD1 matching 9 bases. The CDR3 runs 15 residues. J was trimmed by 1 base and V by 6 bases; bases with no gene match: 6. Germline V gives CDR1 SGHAT, CDR2 FQNNGV. CDR3 sequence reads: CASSGRDRVNYGYTF. Written as DNA, the CDR3 is TGTGCCAGCAGTGGCCGGGACAGGGTTAACTATGGCTACACCTTC.

This clonotype was counted ten times or more. This chain uses TRBV19 with TRBJ1-5; D unclear. Trimming pared 7 bases from V and 0 bases from J, leaving 4 bases between. The CDR3 extends over 12 amino acids. Germline CDR1 LNHDA, CDR2 SQIVND (reference sequence). DNA of the CDR3: TGTGCCAGTACTAGTAGCAATCAGCCCCAGCATTTT. Its translation: CASTSSNQPQHF.

Comments on this clonotype: This clone may be a read error of a much larger clone one base away. The chain employs TRBV5-1 and TRBJ1-1; 8 bases are a match to TRBD1. Germline values: CDR1 SGHRS, CDR2 YFSETQ. The CDR3 spans 17 residues. The CDR3 here is CASSLLGARTGNTEACF. The CDR3 region has the DNA TGCGCCAGCAGCTTGTTGGGGGCTAGGACAGGGAACACTGAAGCTTGCTTT.